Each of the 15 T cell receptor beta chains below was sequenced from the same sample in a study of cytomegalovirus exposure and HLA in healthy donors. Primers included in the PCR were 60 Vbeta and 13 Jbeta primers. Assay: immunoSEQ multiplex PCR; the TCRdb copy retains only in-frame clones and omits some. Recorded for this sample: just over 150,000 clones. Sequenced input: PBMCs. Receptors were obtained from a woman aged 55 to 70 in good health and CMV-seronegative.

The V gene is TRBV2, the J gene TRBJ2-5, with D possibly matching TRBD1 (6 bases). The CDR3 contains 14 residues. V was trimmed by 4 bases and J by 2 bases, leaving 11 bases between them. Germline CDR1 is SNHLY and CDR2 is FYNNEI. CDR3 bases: TGTGCCAGCAGTGCTTGGACAGAGCAAGAGACCCAGTACTTC. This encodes CASSAWTEQETQYF.

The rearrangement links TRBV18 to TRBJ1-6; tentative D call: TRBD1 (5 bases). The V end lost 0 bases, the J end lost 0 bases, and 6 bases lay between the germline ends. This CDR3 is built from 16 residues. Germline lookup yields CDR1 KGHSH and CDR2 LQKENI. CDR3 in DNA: TGTGCCAGCTCACCACCAGGGGCCTCCTATAATTCACCCCTCCACTTT. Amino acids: CASSPPGASYNSPLHF.

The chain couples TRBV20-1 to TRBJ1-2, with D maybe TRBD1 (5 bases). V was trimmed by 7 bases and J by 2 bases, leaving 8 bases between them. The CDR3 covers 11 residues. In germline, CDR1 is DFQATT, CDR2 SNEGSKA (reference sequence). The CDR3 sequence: CSGDRNYGYTF. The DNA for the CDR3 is TGCAGTGGTGACAGAAACTATGGCTACACCTTC.

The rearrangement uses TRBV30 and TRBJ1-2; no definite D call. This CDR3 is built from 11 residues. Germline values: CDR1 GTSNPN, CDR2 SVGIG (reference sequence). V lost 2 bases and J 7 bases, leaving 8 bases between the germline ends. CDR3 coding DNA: TGTGCCTGGAGTTCGAGGGTTGGCTACACCTTC. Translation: CAWSSRVGYTF. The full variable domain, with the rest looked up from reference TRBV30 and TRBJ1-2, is SQTIHQWPATLVQPVGSPLSLECTVEGTSNPNLYWYRQAAGRGLQLLFYSVGIGQISSEVPQNLSASRPQDRQFILSSKKLLLSDSGFYLCAWSSRVGYTFGSGTRLTVV.

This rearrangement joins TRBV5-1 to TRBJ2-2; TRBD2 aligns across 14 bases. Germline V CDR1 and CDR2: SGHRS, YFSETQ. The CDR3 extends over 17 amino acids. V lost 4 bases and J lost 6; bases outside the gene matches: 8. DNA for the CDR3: TGCGCCAGCAGCCGATACGGGACTAGCGGGAGTCCCGGGGAGCTGTTTTTT. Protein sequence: CASSRYGTSGSPGELFF.

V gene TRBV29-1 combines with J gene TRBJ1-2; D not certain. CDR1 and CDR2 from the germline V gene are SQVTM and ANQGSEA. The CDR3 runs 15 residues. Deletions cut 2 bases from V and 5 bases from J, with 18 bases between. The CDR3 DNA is TGCAGCGTTGAAATCGGAGTGGGGAGAGCGTATGGCTACACCTTC. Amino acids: CSVEIGVGRAYGYTF. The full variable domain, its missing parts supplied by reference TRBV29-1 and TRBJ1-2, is SAVISQKPSRDICQRGTSLTIQCQVDSQVTMMFWYRQQPGQSLTLIATANQGSEATYESGFVIDKFPISRPNLTFSTLTVSNMSPEDSSIYLCSVEIGVGRAYGYTFGSGTRLTVV.

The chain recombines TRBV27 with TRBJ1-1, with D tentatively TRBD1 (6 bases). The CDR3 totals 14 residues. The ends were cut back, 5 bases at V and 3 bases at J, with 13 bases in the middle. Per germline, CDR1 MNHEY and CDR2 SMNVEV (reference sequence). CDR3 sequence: CASSNRDVYTEAFF. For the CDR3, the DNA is TGTGCCAGCAGTAACAGGGATGTGTACACTGAAGCTTTCTTT.

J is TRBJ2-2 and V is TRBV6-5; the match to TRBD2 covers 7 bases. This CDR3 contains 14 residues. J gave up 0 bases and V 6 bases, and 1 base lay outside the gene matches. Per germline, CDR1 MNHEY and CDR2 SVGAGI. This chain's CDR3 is CASSGGSNTGELFF. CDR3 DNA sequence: TGTGCCAGCAGCGGGGGGTCGAACACCGGGGAGCTGTTTTTT.

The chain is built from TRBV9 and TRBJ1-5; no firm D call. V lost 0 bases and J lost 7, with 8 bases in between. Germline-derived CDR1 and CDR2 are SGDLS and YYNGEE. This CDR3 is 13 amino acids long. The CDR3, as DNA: TGTGCCAGCAGCGTAGACCCCGGGCAGCCCCAGCATTTT. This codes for CASSVDPGQPQHF. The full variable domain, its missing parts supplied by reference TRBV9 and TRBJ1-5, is DSGVTQTPKHLITATGQRVTLRCSPRSGDLSVYWYQQSLDQGLQFLIQYYNGEERAKGNILERFSAQQFPDLHSELNLSSLELGDSALYFCASSVDPGQPQHFGDGTRLSIL.

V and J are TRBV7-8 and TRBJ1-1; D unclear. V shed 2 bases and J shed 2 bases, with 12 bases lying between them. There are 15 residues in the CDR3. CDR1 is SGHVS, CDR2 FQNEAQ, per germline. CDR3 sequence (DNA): TGTGCCAGCAGCTTAACCTCTGGAGTCAACACTGAAGCTTTCTTT. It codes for CASSLTSGVNTEAFF.

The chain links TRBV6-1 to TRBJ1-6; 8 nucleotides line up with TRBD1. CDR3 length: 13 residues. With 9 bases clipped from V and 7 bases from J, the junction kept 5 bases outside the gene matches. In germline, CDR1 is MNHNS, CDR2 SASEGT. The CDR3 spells CASRDRLNSPLHF. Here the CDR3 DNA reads TGTGCCAGTAGGGACAGGCTGAATTCACCCCTCCACTTT.

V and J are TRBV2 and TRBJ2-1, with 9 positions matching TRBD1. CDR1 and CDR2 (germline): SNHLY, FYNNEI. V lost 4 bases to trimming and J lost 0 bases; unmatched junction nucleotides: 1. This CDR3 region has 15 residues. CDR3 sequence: CASSGTGDSYNEQFF. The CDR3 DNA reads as TGTGCCAGCAGTGGGACAGGGGACTCCTACAATGAGCAGTTCTTC. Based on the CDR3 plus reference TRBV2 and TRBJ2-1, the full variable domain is EPEVTQTPSHQVTQMGQEVILRCVPISNHLYFYWYRQILGQKVEFLVSFYNNEISEKSEIFDDQFSVERPDGSNFTLKIRSTKLEDSAMYFCASSGTGDSYNEQFFGPGTRLTVL.

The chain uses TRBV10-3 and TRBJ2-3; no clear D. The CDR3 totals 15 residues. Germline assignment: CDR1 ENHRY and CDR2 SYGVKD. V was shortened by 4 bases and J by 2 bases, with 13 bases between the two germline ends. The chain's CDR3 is CAISARRQATDTQYF. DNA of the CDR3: TGTGCCATCAGTGCCAGGCGTCAGGCCACAGATACGCAGTATTTT.

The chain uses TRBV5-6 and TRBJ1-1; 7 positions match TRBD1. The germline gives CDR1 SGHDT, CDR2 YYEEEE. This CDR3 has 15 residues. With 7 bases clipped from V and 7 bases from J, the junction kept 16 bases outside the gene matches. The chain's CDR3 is CASGFQPGTVVEAFF. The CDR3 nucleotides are TGTGCCAGCGGTTTCCAACCCGGGACAGTAGTTGAAGCTTTCTTT.

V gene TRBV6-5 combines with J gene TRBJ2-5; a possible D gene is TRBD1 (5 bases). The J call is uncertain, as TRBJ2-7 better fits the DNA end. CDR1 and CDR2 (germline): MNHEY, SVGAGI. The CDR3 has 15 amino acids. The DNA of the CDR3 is TGTGCCAGCAGTTACGGGAATCAGGGTTCCTACGAGCAGTACTTC. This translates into CASSYGNQGSYEQYF.